This T cell receptor beta chain is from a study of regulatory T cells in long-lasting Graves disease (dated by TCRdb to about 2021). In terms of the full investigation: In the newly diagnosed Graves' disease group, patients had been taking antithyroid drugs for less than 3 months. This study used TCR sequencing and RNA sequencing of peripheral blood to compare persistent Graves' disease patients against newly diagnosed Graves' disease patients. The study was registered as a clinical trial and conducted in China. A total of some 35 samples underwent TCR sequencing, from roughly 13 patients with persistent Graves' disease and roughly 20 patients with newly diagnosed Graves' disease. The paper's findings and limits, for the study overall: Preferential use of TRBV28, TRBJ1-2 and TRBJ2-5 was observed in persistent disease, whereas TRBV20-1 and TRBJ2-1 were favored in newly diagnosed disease. As a limitation, the authors acknowledged that the small sample size may reduce accuracy. Patients with persistent disease shared more public clonotypes (under 3,000) than newly diagnosed patients did (nearly 1,000). Compared with newly diagnosed patients, patients with persistent Graves' disease had lower TCR Shannon entropy and fewer highly expanded clones, which suggests clonal expansion. Because the primary lesion, thyroid tissue, could not be accessed, the study looked at peripheral blood alone. Only the TCR beta chain was sequenced and analyzed.

This clonotype was counted ten times or more. Its antigen target is currently unknown. No base quality information exists; no much larger clone differs at one position. V is cut by 3 bases and J by 2 bases, and the space between the germline ends is 12 bases. Taken from cysteine to phenylalanine, the CDR3 has 15 residues. The DNA shown is the 45-base CDR3, in frame from base 1. For CDR1 and CDR2, the germline V gene lists KGHSH and LQKENI. The library was generated by multiplex PCR. The run used an Illumina HiSeq 4000. To build TCR beta libraries, CDR3 regions were amplified by Arm-PCR using iRepertoire HTBI primers. Before sequencing, the PCR products went through gel purification. In the original analysis: Gene usage analysis of CDR3 amino acid clonotypes used the 55 to 80 TRBV and around 13 TRBJ segments found across samples. Filtered high-quality paired reads were merged into contigs using COPE and FqMerger. BLAST was used to align contigs to IMGT TRBV, TRBD and TRBJ reference genes, with CDR3 defined following IMGT. Any clonotype with a frequency above 0.1% was counted as a highly expanded clone. Shannon entropy was used to measure repertoire diversity, and the Gini coefficient was used to measure V-J evenness. A clonotype was considered public if more than one individual shared it. TCRdb trimmed public reads at Q25 via fastp, called clones via MiXCR and kept in-frame beta chains. Each entry is one CDR3 protein sequence, shown with its most common DNA and genes. TCRdb assigned the V and J calls; the authors' analysis was not used. The sample records a few hundred thousand distinct CDR3 sequences, 18% of which are singletons. The ten largest make up around 13% of the sample.

The label giving this sample's time point can be read as: newly diagnosed GD, antithyroid drugs for less than 3 months. RNA was extracted from PBMCs in TRIzol for both TCR sequencing and RNA sequencing. The diagnosis of Graves' disease followed American Thyroid Association guidelines. Patients were recruited from an endocrinology department in Xi'an, China. Each patient gave about 9.1 milliliters of peripheral blood, collected in an EDTA anticoagulant tube. Ficoll Paque Plus density gradient separation was used to isolate PBMCs, and no further T cell sorting was performed. RNA quality was checked with an Agilent 2100 Bioanalyzer and agarose gel, and concentration with a NanoDrop 2000. This sample also appeared in a second study, on T cells in Graves' hyperthyroidism and ophthalmopathy. The second investigation adds: Graves' hyperthyroidism was defined as stable when no progression to ophthalmopathy occurred over 18 months of follow-up. Hyperthyroidism patients were aged 18 to 65 years and newly diagnosed, with disease duration of less than 2 months. Any patient with an uncontrolled infection, another autoimmune disease, pregnancy or lactation was excluded. Clinical symptoms, serum thyroxine and TRAb, thyroid ultrasound, and orbital computed tomography formed the basis for the diagnoses. For the first round of RT-PCR on the TCR CDR3, the HTBI primer set was used together with the Qiagen OneStep RT-PCR kit. Most expanded thyroid clonotypes (frequency above 0.001) were also detected in blood, a finding suggesting that blood repertoires may reflect thyroid immune responses. In cross-validation, a model built on a 13 V-J signature told ophthalmopathy apart from stable hyperthyroidism with under 90% sensitivity and roughly 83% specificity, and in testing the same model reached 80%/75%. In validation, the model predicted progression to ophthalmopathy with approximately 70% sensitivity and approximately 72% specificity, a median of roughly seven months before onset. To identify TCR V-J signatures that set the groups apart, the researchers used a discovery cohort of 90 to 100 patients, made up of 40 to 45 with Graves' ophthalmopathy and 57 with stable Graves' hyperthyroidism. Prospective prediction of ophthalmopathy was tested in an independent validation cohort of under 20 hyperthyroidism patients and 15 to 17 patients who later progressed to ophthalmopathy. For training and testing, the 100 or so patients in the discovery cohort were randomly divided in a 7:3 ratio. In roughly six Graves' hyperthyroidism patients, the study also compared T-cell repertoires from thyroid tissue with T-cell repertoires from blood. Following sampling, methimazole starting at 30 mg daily was given to hyperthyroidism patients, and high-dose intravenous methylprednisolone was given to ophthalmopathy patients. Libraries were constructed in a second round of multiplex PCR, after which size selection and purification were carried out. Paired-end sequencing of the libraries was performed with 100 bp reads on an Illumina HiSeq2000. SOAPnuke was used to process the raw data, throwing out any read that contained adapters or uncalled bases, had a mean Phred below 15, or lacked an exact constant-primer or identifier match. COPE v1.2.5 was used to merge high-quality paired reads, and clonotypes were defined as unique nucleotide sequences. MiTCR v1.1 was used to align clonotypes to the IMGT TRBV, TRBD and TRBJ reference segments. The analysis was restricted to V-J combinations with a frequency above 0.0001, which together covered roughly 99% of the repertoires. The TCS score was defined as F50 (clonal expansion) divided by E x V (chaos), with BLOSUM62-based TCRdist calculated between CDR3 peptides within each V-J. Welch's t-statistics and random forest reduced roughly 540 V-J features to 13, which were used in a naive Bayes classifier (R e1071). No statistical method was used to fix the sample size in advance, and group allocation was not hidden from the investigators. TCR Vbeta CDR3 sequencing of 130 to 150 peripheral blood samples (under 45 ophthalmopathy, around 80 hyperthyroidism and roughly 17 progressor patients) is reported in the paper.

The sequence came from a woman aged 30 to 39 with Graves disease. Donor details come from another sample of the same person, matched by shared clones. The sample consisted of peripheral blood mononuclear cells (PBMCs), taken at new diagnosis, from a patient treated with antithyroid drugs. The chain joins TRBV18 to TRBJ2-3; a tentative D call is TRBD1 (6 bases match). In nucleotides, the sequence is TGTGCCAGCTCACCCGACAGGCCCGTCACAGATACGCAGTATTTT. Its coded protein is CASSPDRPVTDTQYF.